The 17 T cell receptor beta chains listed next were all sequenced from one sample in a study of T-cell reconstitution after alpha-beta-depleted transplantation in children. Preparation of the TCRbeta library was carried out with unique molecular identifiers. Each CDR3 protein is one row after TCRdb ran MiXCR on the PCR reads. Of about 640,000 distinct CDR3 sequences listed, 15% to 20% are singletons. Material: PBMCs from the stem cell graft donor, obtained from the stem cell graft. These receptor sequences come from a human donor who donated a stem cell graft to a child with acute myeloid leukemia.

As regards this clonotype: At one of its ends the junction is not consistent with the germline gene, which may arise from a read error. CDR3 sequence (DNA): TGTACCTGGAGTGTACGGCAGGGTTGGGGCTACGAGCAGTACTTC. Its translation is CTWSVRQGWGYEQYF. The rearrangement joins TRBV30 to TRBJ2-7, with a possible D match to TRBD1 (5 bases). Germline V gene lookup returns CDR1 GTSNPN and CDR2 SVGIG (reference sequence). The CDR3 totals 15 residues.

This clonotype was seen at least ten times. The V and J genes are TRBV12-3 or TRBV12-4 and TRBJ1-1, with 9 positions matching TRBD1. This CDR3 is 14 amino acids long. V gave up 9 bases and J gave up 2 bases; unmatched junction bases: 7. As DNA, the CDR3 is TGTGCCAGTAGACAGGGGGAGGTTAACACTGAAGCTTTCTTT. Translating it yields CASRQGEVNTEAFF.

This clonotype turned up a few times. This CDR3 reads CASSLIKGREPKNIQYF. CDR3 coding DNA: TGTGCCAGCAGCTTGATCAAGGGGAGGGAACCCAAAAACATTCAGTACTTC. The rearrangement links TRBV5-6 to TRBJ2-4; TRBD2 matches at 7 bases. The germline CDR1 and CDR2 sequences are SGHDT and YYEEEE. The CDR3 runs to 17 residues. The V segment lost 1 base and the J segment 2 bases; nucleotides outside the gene matches: 9.

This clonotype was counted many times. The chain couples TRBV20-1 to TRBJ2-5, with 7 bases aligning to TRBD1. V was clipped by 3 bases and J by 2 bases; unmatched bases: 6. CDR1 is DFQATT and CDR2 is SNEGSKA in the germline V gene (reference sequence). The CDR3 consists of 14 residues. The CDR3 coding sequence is TGCAGTGCTAGGGCGACAGGGCGGCAAGAGACCCAGTACTTC. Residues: CSARATGRQETQYF.

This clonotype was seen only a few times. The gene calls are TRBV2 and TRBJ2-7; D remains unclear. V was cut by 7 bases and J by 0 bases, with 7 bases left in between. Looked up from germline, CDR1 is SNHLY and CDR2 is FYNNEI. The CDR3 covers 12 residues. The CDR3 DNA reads TGTGCCAGCAAGGGCAGCTCCTACGAGCAGTACTTC. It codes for CASKGSSYEQYF.

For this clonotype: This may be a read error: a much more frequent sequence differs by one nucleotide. The DNA of the CDR3 is TGCAGCGTTGAAGATCGAGCGAACACTGAAGCTTTCTTT. This sequence encodes CSVEDRANTEAFF. This chain joins TRBV29-1 and TRBJ1-1; no firm D call. V gave up 0 bases and J gave up 1 base, with 6 bases separating them. CDR1 and CDR2 from the germline V gene are SQVTM and ANQGSEA. The CDR3 runs 13 residues.

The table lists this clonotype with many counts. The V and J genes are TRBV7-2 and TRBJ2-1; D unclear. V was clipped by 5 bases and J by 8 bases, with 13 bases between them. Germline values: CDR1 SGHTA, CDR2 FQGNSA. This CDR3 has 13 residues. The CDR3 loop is CASSPMTVDEQFF. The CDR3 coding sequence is TGTGCCAGCAGCCCAATGACGGTAGATGAGCAGTTCTTC.

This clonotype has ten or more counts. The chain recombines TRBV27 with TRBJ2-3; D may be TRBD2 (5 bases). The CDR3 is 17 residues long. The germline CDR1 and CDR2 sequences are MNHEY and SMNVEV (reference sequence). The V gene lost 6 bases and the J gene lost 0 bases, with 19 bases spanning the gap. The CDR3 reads CASRGGFGLSSTDTQYF. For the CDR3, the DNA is TGTGCCAGCAGGGGCGGTTTCGGACTGTCTAGCACAGATACGCAGTATTTT.

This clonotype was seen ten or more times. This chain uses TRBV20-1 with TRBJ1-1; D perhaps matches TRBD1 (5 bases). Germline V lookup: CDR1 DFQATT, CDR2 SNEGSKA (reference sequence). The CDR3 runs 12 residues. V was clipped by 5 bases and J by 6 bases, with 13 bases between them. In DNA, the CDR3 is TGCAGTGCTCTCGATGGGGGACCTGAAGCTTTCTTT. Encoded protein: CSALDGGPEAFF.

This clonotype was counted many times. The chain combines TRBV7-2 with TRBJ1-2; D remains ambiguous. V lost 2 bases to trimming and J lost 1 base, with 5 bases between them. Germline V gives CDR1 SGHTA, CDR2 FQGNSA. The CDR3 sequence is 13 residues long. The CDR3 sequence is CASSLWNNYGYTF. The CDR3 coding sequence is TGTGCCAGCAGCTTATGGAATAACTATGGCTACACCTTC.

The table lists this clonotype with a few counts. This CDR3 is CASSEAAVSPLHF. The CDR3 coding sequence is TGTGCCAGCAGTGAAGCGGCAGTTTCACCCCTCCACTTT. The chain carries TRBV6-1 and TRBJ1-6; no reliable D call. The germline V and J ends were trimmed by 0 bases and 9 bases, with 6 bases remaining between them. The CDR3 length is 13 residues. CDR1 MNHNS and CDR2 SASEGT come from the germline V gene.

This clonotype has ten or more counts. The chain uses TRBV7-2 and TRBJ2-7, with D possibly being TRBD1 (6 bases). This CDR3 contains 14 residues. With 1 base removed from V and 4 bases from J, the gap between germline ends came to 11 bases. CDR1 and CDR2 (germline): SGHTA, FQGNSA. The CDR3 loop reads CASSLGARGYEQYV. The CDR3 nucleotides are TGTGCCAGCAGCTTAGGGGCCAGGGGATACGAGCAGTACGTC.

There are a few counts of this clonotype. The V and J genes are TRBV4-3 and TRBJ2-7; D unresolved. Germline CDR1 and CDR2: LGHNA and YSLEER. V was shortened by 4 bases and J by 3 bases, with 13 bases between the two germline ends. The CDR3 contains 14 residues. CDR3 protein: CASSLEVSNYEQYF. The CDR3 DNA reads TGCGCCAGCAGCCTAGAGGTCTCTAACTACGAGCAGTACTTC.

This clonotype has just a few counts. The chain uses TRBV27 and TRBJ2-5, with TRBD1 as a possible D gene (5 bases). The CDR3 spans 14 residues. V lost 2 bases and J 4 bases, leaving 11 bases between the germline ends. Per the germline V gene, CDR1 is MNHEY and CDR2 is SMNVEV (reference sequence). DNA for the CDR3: TGTGCCAGCAGTTTAAGGGCAGGGCGAGAGACCCAGTACTTC. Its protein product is CASSLRAGRETQYF.

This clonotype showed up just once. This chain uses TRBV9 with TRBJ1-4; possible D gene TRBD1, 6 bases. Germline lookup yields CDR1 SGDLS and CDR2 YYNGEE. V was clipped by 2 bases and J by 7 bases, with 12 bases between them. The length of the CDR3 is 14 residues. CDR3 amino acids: CASSVGGLGEKLFF. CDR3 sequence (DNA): TGTGCCAGCAGCGTGGGGGGCTTAGGTGAAAAACTGTTTTTT.

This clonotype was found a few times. In nucleotides, the CDR3 is TGTGCCAGCAGTCCTCGGCTAGCGGGGCTCGAGCAGTACGTC. Amino acid sequence: CASSPRLAGLEQYV. V gene TRBV6-2 or TRBV6-3 combines with J gene TRBJ2-7, with TRBD2 matching over 9 bases. The junction had 8 bases not matched to a gene; V was cut back by 5 bases and J by 6 bases. Germline V gene lookup returns CDR1 MNHEY and CDR2 SVGEGT. The CDR3 contains 14 residues.

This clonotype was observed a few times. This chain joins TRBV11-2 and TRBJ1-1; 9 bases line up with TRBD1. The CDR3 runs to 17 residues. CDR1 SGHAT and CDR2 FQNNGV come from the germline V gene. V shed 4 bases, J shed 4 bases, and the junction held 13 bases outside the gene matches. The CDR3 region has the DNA TGTGCCAGCAGCTATCGGGGACAGGGCGCTTTGAGCACTGAAGCTTTCTTT. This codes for CASSYRGQGALSTEAFF.